This entry lists 15 T cell receptor beta chains sequenced from one sample in a study of blood T cell repertoires in COVID-19. The assay was immunoSEQ multiplex PCR, and TCRdb's table has in-frame clones only and misses some. The repertoire holds more than 250,000 clones, with roughly 84% as singletons. The sequenced sample was peripheral blood. Receptors were obtained from a man aged 50 to 60 with active or convalescent COVID-19.

CDR3 loop: CASSPGNYGELFF. The DNA of the CDR3 is TGTGCCAGCTCACCAGGCAACTACGGGGAGCTGTTTTTT. The V gene is TRBV18, the J gene TRBJ2-2; D remains ambiguous. Trimming removed 2 bases at V and 7 bases at J, with 8 bases between. This CDR3 spans 13 amino acids. In germline, CDR1 is KGHSH, CDR2 LQKENI.

The chain couples TRBV6-5 to TRBJ2-7, with 13 bases identical to TRBD2. This CDR3 region has 15 residues. Germline trimming cut 6 bases from V and 4 bases from J; bases unmatched to any gene: 6. Germline CDR1 is MNHEY and CDR2 is SVGAGI. The CDR3 bases are TGTGCCAGCAGACCGGGACTAGCGGGGTCGTACGAGCAGTACTTC. This translates into CASRPGLAGSYEQYF.

The chain employs TRBV2 and TRBJ2-1, with D tentatively TRBD2 (7 bases). This CDR3 has 15 residues. V was shortened by 4 bases and J by 9 bases, with 19 bases between the two germline ends. The germline gives CDR1 SNHLY, CDR2 FYNNEI. CDR3: CASSGGRLLGGEQFF. The CDR3 DNA follows: TGTGCCAGCAGTGGCGGGAGACTCCTAGGGGGTGAGCAGTTCTTC. Looking up the rest from reference TRBV2 and TRBJ2-1 gives the full variable domain: EPEVTQTPSHQVTQMGQEVILRCVPISNHLYFYWYRQILGQKVEFLVSFYNNEISEKSEIFDDQFSVERPDGSNFTLKIRSTKLEDSAMYFCASSGGRLLGGEQFFGPGTRLTVL.

The J gene is TRBJ2-1, the V gene TRBV28; 7 positions agree with TRBD2. This CDR3 region has 16 residues. CDR1 and CDR2 (germline): MDHEN, SYDVKM. Trimming cost V 4 bases and J 6 bases; bases outside gene matches: 12. CDR3 in amino acids: CASSSPGGGRVNEQFF. DNA of the CDR3: TGTGCCAGCAGTTCGCCTGGCGGGGGAAGGGTCAATGAGCAGTTCTTC.

The chain links TRBV28 to TRBJ2-5; TRBD1 agrees at 7 bases. This CDR3 spans 13 amino acids. V was pared by 5 bases and J by 4 bases, with 4 bases of the junction left unmatched. Germline V gene data show CDR1 as MDHEN and CDR2 as SYDVKM. This CDR3 is CASSTGAAETQYF. CDR3 bases: TGTGCCAGCAGTACAGGGGCAGCAGAGACCCAGTACTTC.

This rearrangement joins TRBV6-5 to TRBJ1-6; a possible D gene is TRBD1 (6 bases). V was clipped by 6 bases and J by 6 bases, with 12 bases between them. The CDR3 consists of 14 residues. CDR1 and CDR2 (germline): MNHEY, SVGAGI. The CDR3 loop is CASSLTGFNSPLHF. The CDR3 coding sequence is TGTGCCAGCAGCCTCACAGGGTTTAATTCACCCCTCCACTTT.

The chain has TRBV6-1 and TRBJ2-7, with TRBD1 identical over 7 bases. Germline V gene data show CDR1 as MNHNS and CDR2 as SASEGT. The CDR3 runs 15 residues. V lost 2 bases and J lost 3; bases outside the gene matches: 7. CDR3 protein: CASSEWGTVNYEQYF. CDR3 DNA: TGTGCCAGCAGTGAATGGGGGACAGTAAACTACGAGCAGTACTTC.

The V and J genes are TRBV2 and TRBJ2-3; 10 nucleotides agree with TRBD2. The J segment lost 2 bases and the V segment lost 4 bases, leaving 9 bases of the junction unmatched. From germline, CDR1 is SNHLY and CDR2 FYNNEI. CDR3 length equals 17 residues. This CDR3 is CASSVAPSGSTTDTQYF. CDR3 DNA: TGTGCCAGCAGTGTCGCCCCTAGCGGGAGTACCACAGATACGCAGTATTTT.

J is TRBJ2-1 and V is TRBV7-2; tentatively, D is TRBD2 (5 bases). Germline V lookup: CDR1 SGHTA, CDR2 FQGNSA. V shed 3 bases and J shed 4 bases, with 13 bases lying between them. This CDR3 spans 15 amino acids. The CDR3: CASSFGVGQYNEQFF. The CDR3, as DNA: TGTGCCAGCAGCTTCGGGGTGGGCCAGTACAATGAGCAGTTCTTC.

The chain is built from TRBV27 and TRBJ1-6, with a tentative D call TRBD1 (6 bases). V gave up 3 bases and J gave up 5 bases, with 29 bases separating them. The CDR3 is made up of 21 amino acids. Per germline, CDR1 MNHEY and CDR2 SMNVEV (reference sequence). The DNA of the CDR3 is TGTGCCAGCAGTTTTTATTACCGTGGCAGGGGTGTAATTGGTAATAATTCACCCCTCCACTTT. Its protein is CASSFYYRGRGVIGNNSPLHF.

Only one count was recorded for this clone. The V gene is TRBV7-2, the J gene TRBJ1-5; unclear D gene. Trimming cost V 8 bases and J 6 bases, with 14 bases left between them. The CDR3 totals 13 residues. Germline assignment: CDR1 SGHTA and CDR2 FQGNSA. CDR3 residues: CASQTSFSQPQHF. The DNA for the CDR3 is TGTGCCAGCCAGACTTCCTTTAGTCAGCCCCAGCATTTT. Full variable domain (rest looked up from reference TRBV7-2 and TRBJ1-5): GAGVSQSPSNKVTEKGKDVELRCDPISGHTALYWYRQSLGQGLEFLIYFQGNSAPDKSGLPSDRFSAERTGGSVSTLTIQRTQQEDSAVYLCASQTSFSQPQHFGDGTRLSIL.

The chain links TRBV5-6 to TRBJ2-1; D may be TRBD1 (6 bases). Trimming shortened V by 7 bases and J by 8 bases, and 25 bases separated the two germline ends. This CDR3 has 16 residues. Germline lookup yields CDR1 SGHDT and CDR2 YYEEEE. The CDR3 DNA reads TGTGCCAGCGCCCTCCTCTCAGGGGCCCTGGGGGATGAGCAGTTCTTC. As protein: CASALLSGALGDEQFF.

The table lists this clone with a count of one. This rearrangement joins TRBV21-1 to TRBJ1-4; the table assigns TRBD1, which was not confirmed against the DNA. TRBV21-1 represents a pseudogene. The CDR3 covers 15 residues. DNA of the CDR3: TGTGCCAGGATTAAACAGGGGGAGGGTGGGGAAAAACTGTTTTTT. This sequence encodes CARIKQGEGGEKLFF.

The chain carries TRBV5-8 and TRBJ2-1, with D uncertain. CDR1 and CDR2 (germline): SGHTS, YDEGEE. V was pared by 0 bases and J by 10 bases, with 8 bases between. This CDR3 spans 12 amino acids. The CDR3 DNA reads as TGTGCCAGCAGCTTGGGGCGACAAGAGCAGTTCTTC. This sequence encodes CASSLGRQEQFF.

The genes are TRBV16 and TRBJ2-7; D might be TRBD2 (5 bases). The germline V gene encodes CDR1 KGHSY and CDR2 FQNENV. The CDR3 has 17 residues. Trimming pared 0 bases from V and 0 bases from J, leaving 15 bases between. As DNA, the CDR3 is TGTGCCAGCAGCCAATCCCGACTAAGGGTTACCTCCTACGAGCAGTACTTC. This gives the protein CASSQSRLRVTSYEQYF.